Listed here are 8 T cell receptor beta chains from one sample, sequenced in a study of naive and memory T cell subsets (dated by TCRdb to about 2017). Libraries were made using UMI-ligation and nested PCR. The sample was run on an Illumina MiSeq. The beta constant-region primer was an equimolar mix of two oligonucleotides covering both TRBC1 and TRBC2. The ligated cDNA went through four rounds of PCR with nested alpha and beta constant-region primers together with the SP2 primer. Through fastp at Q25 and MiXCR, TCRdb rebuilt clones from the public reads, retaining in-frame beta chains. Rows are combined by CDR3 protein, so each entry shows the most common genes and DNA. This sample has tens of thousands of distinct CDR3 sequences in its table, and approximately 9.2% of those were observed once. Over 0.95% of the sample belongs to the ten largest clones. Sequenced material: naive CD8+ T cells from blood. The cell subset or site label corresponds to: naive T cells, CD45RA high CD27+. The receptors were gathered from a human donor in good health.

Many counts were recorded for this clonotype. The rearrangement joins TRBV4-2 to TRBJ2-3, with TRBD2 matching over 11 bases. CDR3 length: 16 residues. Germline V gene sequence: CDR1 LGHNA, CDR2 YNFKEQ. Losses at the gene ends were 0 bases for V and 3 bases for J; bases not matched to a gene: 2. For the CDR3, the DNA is TGTGCCAGCAGCCAAGAATGGACTAGCGGGACAGATACGCAGTATTTT. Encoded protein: CASSQEWTSGTDTQYF.

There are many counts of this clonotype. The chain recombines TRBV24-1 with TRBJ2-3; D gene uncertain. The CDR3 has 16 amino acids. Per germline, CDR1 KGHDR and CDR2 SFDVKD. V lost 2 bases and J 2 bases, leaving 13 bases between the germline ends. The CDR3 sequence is CATSDWVSPLTDTQYF. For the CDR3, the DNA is TGTGCCACCAGTGATTGGGTTAGCCCTCTCACAGATACGCAGTATTTT.

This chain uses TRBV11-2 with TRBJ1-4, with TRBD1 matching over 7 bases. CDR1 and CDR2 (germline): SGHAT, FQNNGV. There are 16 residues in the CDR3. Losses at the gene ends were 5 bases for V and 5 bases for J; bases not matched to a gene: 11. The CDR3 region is CASSLLTGSTNEKLFF. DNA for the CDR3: TGTGCCAGCAGCCTTCTGACAGGGTCTACCAATGAAAAACTGTTTTTT.

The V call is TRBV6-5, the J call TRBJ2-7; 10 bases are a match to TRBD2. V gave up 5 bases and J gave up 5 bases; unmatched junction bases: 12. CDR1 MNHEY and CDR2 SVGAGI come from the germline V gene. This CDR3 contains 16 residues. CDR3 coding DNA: TGTGCCAGCAGTAGGTATCTAGCGGGAGATGGCAACGAGCAGTACTTC. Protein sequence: CASSRYLAGDGNEQYF.

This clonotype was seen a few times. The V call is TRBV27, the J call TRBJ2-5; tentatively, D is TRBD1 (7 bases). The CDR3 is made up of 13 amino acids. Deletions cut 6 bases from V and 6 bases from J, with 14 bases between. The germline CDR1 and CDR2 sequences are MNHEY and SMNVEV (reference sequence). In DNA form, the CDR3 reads TGTGCCAGCAGCCCAGGGGGAGGTCAGACCCAGTACTTC. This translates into CASSPGGGQTQYF.

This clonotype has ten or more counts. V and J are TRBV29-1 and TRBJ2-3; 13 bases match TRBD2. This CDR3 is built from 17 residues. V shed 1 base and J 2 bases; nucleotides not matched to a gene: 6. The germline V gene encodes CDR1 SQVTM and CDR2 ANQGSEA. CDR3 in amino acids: CSVEVWTSGSLTDTQYF. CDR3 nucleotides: TGCAGCGTTGAAGTATGGACTAGCGGGAGCCTCACAGATACGCAGTATTTT.

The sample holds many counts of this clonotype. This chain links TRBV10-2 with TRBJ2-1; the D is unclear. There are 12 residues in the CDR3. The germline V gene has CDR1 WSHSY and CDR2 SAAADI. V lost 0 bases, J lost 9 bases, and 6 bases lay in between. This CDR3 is CASSESGIEQFF. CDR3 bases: TGCGCCAGCAGTGAGTCAGGGATTGAGCAGTTCTTC.

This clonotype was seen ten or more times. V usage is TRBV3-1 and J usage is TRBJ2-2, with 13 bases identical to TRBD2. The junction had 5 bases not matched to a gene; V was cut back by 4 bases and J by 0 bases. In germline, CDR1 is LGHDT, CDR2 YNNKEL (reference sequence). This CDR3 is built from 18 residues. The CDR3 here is CASSPGLAGWANTGELFF. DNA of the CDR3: TGTGCCAGCAGCCCGGGACTAGCGGGATGGGCGAACACCGGGGAGCTGTTTTTT.